A single TCR beta chain is shown here with its context. The sample comes from a study of shared T cell receptors in the human thymus. Germline lookup yields CDR1 MNHEY and CDR2 SMNVEV (reference sequence). The CDR3 is made up of 17 amino acids. The V end lost 2 bases, the J end lost 8 bases, and 24 bases lay between the germline ends. Libraries were prepared by immunoSEQ multiplex PCR; TCRdb keeps only in-frame clonotypes and omits some of them. This sample has hundreds of thousands of clones, with approximately 90% found just once. Another study also made use of these data, one on human thymus T cells.

Sequencing was performed on thymocytes. This clonotype was obtained from a boy less than two years old with a congenital heart defect. The rearrangement uses TRBV27 and TRBJ1-1; possibly TRBD1 for D (6 bases). CDR3 in amino acids: CASSLGPPFREGVEAFF. The CDR3 coding sequence is TGTGCCAGCAGTTTAGGACCCCCCTTCAGGGAGGGGGTAGAAGCTTTCTTT.